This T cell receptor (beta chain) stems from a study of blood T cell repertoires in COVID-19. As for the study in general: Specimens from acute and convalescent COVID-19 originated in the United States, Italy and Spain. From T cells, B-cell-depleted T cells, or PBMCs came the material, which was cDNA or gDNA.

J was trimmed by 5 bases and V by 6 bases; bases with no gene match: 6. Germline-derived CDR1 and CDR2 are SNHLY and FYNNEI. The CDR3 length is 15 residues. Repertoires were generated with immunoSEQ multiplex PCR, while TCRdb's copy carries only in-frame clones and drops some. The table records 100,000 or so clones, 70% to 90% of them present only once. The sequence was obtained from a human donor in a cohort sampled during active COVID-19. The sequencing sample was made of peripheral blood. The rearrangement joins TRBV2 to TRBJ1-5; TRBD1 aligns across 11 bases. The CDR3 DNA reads TGTGCCAGCAGCGGACAGGGGGCGAATCATCAGCCCCAGCATTTT. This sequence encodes CASSGQGANHQPQHF.